This TCR beta chain comes out of a study of cytomegalovirus exposure and HLA in healthy donors. Healthy individuals who donated bone marrow served as the donors. Trimming took 0 bases from V and 3 from J, leaving 23 bases between them. CDR3 length: 19 amino acids. CDR1 is SGHDN and CDR2 is FVKESK in the germline V gene. In the PCR, 60 Vbeta and 13 Jbeta primers were used. The assay was immunoSEQ multiplex PCR, and TCRdb's table has in-frame clones only and misses some. The profile covers 150,000 to 200,000 clones, with approximately 79% appearing a single time and over 12% taken by the ten largest. This receptor was identified in a man in his forties or fifties in good health and CMV-seropositive. The V and J genes are TRBV14 and TRBJ1-2; the D gene is possibly TRBD1 (5 bases). The sequenced sample consisted of PBMCs. The CDR3 sequence: CASSQDPTGGGLGDYGYTF. The DNA for the CDR3 is TGTGCCAGCAGCCAAGACCCCACGGGGGGGGGACTAGGAGACTATGGCTACACCTTC.